The clone carrying this T cell receptor beta chain was seen a handful of times. Its antigen is currently unknown. The data are from a study of post-analysis software for immune sequencing data. Incorporated into the TCR beta cDNA libraries were unique molecular identifiers, which served to reduce PCR and sequencing biases. cDNA molecules numbering about half a million came from about 0.94 to 9.7 million T cells. MiXCR, applied by TCRdb to the PCR reads, yields one record per CDR3 protein. The table includes hundreds of thousands of distinct CDR3 sequences, approximately 53% detected once. General study results and limits: Higher frequency in patients than in controls was seen for roughly five TRBV segments, with TRBV5-6, TRBV5-1 and TRBV20-1 among them. Compared with controls, patients showed significantly lower normalized Chao1 diversity.

Germline loops: CDR1 SGHDN, CDR2 FVKESK. V lost 1 base to trimming and J lost 2 bases, with 9 bases between them. The CDR3 has 14 amino acids. The sequenced sample consisted of blood. The chain combines TRBV14 with TRBJ2-7; D is unresolved. The clonotype was recovered from a girl between 5 and 17 years old with multiple sclerosis. CDR3 in DNA: TGTGCCAGCAGCCAAGGACTTATCGCCTACGAGCAGTACTTC. Translation gives CASSQGLIAYEQYF.